Listed below are T cell receptor beta chains from one sample, sequenced in a study of identical twins. Via MiXCR, TCRdb re-called the 5' RACE reads, giving one row per CDR3 protein. This table has around 370,000 distinct CDR3 sequences, around 9% appearing once. The material sequenced was naive T cells sorted from blood. These TCRs come from a woman between 50 and 59 years old in good health. Each CDR3 is given with its conserved first and last residue. The D gene is left open where the match is weak. Some rows mark clone size as missing; the rest say once, few, many or name a class of expanded clone.

D: .
J: TRBJ2-2
V: TRBV29-1
size: many
DNA: TGCAGCGTACGGGACACCGGGGAGCTGTTTTTT
CDR3: CSVRDTGELFF

D: .
J: TRBJ2-1
V: TRBV6-6
size: few
DNA: TGTGCCAGCAGCCATGGCGGTGAGCAGTTCTTC
CDR3: CASSHGGEQFF

D: TRBD2
J: TRBJ2-7
V: TRBV20-1
size: many
DNA: TGCAGTGCTAGATTGCCTAGCGGGAGTCTATCGTACGAGCAGTACTTC
CDR3: CSARLPSGSLSYEQYF

D: .
J: TRBJ2-1
V: TRBV4-1
size: .
DNA: TGCGCCAGCAGCCAAGAAGAGGGGTTGGATGAGCAGTTCTTC
CDR3: CASSQEEGLDEQFF

D: TRBD2
J: TRBJ2-1
V: TRBV5-1
size: .
DNA: TGCGCCAGCAGCCCGGGGGGTCGAATGAACAATGAGCAGTTCTTC
CDR3: CASSPGGRMNNEQFF

D: .
J: TRBJ1-1
V: TRBV12-3/TRBV12-4
size: .
DNA: TGTGCCAGCAGTTTAACCAGGAGGGAGGGAGCTTTCTTT
CDR3: CASSLTRREGAFF

D: TRBD2
J: TRBJ2-5
V: TRBV11-2
size: many
DNA: TGTGCCAGCAGCCCCGAGGCTGCGACTAGCGGGAGAAGTTGGGAGACCCAGTACTTC
CDR3: CASSPEAATSGRSWETQYF

D: TRBD2
J: TRBJ2-7
V: TRBV5-1
size: many
DNA: TGCGCCAGCAGTTTGTCCGGGACTAGCTACGAGCAGTACTTC
CDR3: CASSLSGTSYEQYF

D: TRBD2
J: TRBJ2-1
V: TRBV7-7
size: many
DNA: TGTGCCAGCAGCCCAATGGGACTAGCGGGGTACAATGAGCAGTTCTTC
CDR3: CASSPMGLAGYNEQFF

D: .
J: TRBJ2-4
V: TRBV7-9
size: few
DNA: TGTGCCAGCAGCTCGGACAAAGCCAAAAACATTCAGTACTTC
CDR3: CASSSDKAKNIQYF

D: TRBD2
J: TRBJ2-1
V: TRBV9
size: many
DNA: TGTGCCAGCCGTACTGGACTAGCGGCTAATGAGCAGTTCTTC
CDR3: CASRTGLAANEQFF

D: TRBD1
J: TRBJ2-1
V: TRBV14
size: .
DNA: TGTGCCAGCAGCCAACGGGGACAGGGGGTGGATGAGCAGTTCTTC
CDR3: CASSQRGQGVDEQFF

D: TRBD1
J: TRBJ2-3
V: TRBV30
size: .
DNA: TGTGCCTGCCCGGGACAGAAAGACACAGATACGCAGTATTTT
CDR3: CACPGQKDTDTQYF

D: .
J: TRBJ2-1
V: TRBV12-3/TRBV12-4
size: many
DNA: TGTGCCAGCAGTTTAGGCGGGCCCAGCTCCTACAATGAGCAGTTCTTC
CDR3: CASSLGGPSSYNEQFF

D: .
J: TRBJ1-6
V: TRBV20-1
size: many
DNA: TGCAGTGCTAGAATGCTACAGGGCGCGGATAATTCACCCCTCCACTTT
CDR3: CSARMLQGADNSPLHF

D: .
J: TRBJ2-1
V: TRBV19
size: .
DNA: TGTGCCAGTAGGGACAGAGGAGTTGCCAATGAGCAGTTCTTC
CDR3: CASRDRGVANEQFF

D: TRBD1
J: TRBJ1-1
V: TRBV5-1
size: many
DNA: TGCGCCAGCAGCCAAGGGGGACAGGGAAGAACTGAAGCTTTCTTT
CDR3: CASSQGGQGRTEAFF

D: .
J: TRBJ2-3
V: TRBV7-9
size: few
DNA: TGTGCCAGCAGCCCCGTCAGGGCGGATACGCAGTATTTT
CDR3: CASSPVRADTQYF

D: .
J: TRBJ2-2
V: TRBV27
size: many
DNA: TGTGCCAGCACCCCAATTGGGCACGGGGAGCTGTTTTTT
CDR3: CASTPIGHGELFF

D: TRBD2
J: TRBJ2-5
V: TRBV20-1
size: once
DNA: TGCAGTGCTAGGCGGGAGGGGGGGGAGACCCAGTACTTC
CDR3: CSARREGGETQYF

D: .
J: TRBJ1-1
V: TRBV9
size: many
DNA: TGTGCCAGCAGCGTAGGGGGGCCCCACGGTTCGTTTACTGAAGCTTTCTTT
CDR3: CASSVGGPHGSFTEAFF

D: .
J: TRBJ1-5
V: TRBV29-1
size: many
DNA: TGCAGCGTTGGGGGGGGGAATCAGCCCCAGCATTTT
CDR3: CSVGGGNQPQHF

D: TRBD2
J: TRBJ2-1
V: TRBV10-3
size: .
DNA: TGTGCCATCAGGACATCCGCATTAGCGGGGGGGAACAATGAGCAGTTCTTC
CDR3: CAIRTSALAGGNNEQFF

D: .
J: TRBJ2-1
V: TRBV5-6
size: .
DNA: TGTGCCAGCAGCCCAACAGGGAACTTCAATGAGCAGTTCTTC
CDR3: CASSPTGNFNEQFF

D: .
J: TRBJ1-2
V: TRBV6-1
size: many
DNA: TGTGCCAGCAGTGTACAAGGGGAAGGCTACACCTTC
CDR3: CASSVQGEGYTF

D: .
J: TRBJ1-1
V: TRBV18
size: .
DNA: TGTGCCAGCTCACCCCTCCCGGCACAGGGCCCTGAAGCTTTCTTT
CDR3: CASSPLPAQGPEAFF

D: TRBD1
J: TRBJ2-7
V: TRBV5-6
size: .
DNA: TGTGCCAGCAGCTCGATAGAGCCGGGACAGAAGGTGTACTTC
CDR3: CASSSIEPGQKVYF

D: .
J: TRBJ1-1
V: TRBV15
size: .
DNA: TGTGCCACCGAACAGGGAAGGGGCACTGAAGCTTTCTTT
CDR3: CATEQGRGTEAFF

D: TRBD1
J: TRBJ2-1
V: TRBV5-8
size: few
DNA: TGTGCCAGCAGCGGCGACAGGGGCCACAATGAGCAGTTCTTC
CDR3: CASSGDRGHNEQFF

D: .
J: TRBJ2-1
V: TRBV24-1
size: many
DNA: TGTGCCACCAGTGACCCGAACAGGGCCCCAGGGCAGTTCTTC
CDR3: CATSDPNRAPGQFF

D: .
J: TRBJ2-2
V: TRBV4-1
size: few
DNA: TGCGCCAGCAGCCCTAATAGCGGCAAGAACACCGGGGAGCTGTTTTTT
CDR3: CASSPNSGKNTGELFF

D: TRBD2
J: TRBJ2-2
V: TRBV19
size: .
DNA: TGTGCCAGTAGTACCCCGCTAGCGGGAGTAGCCGGGGAGCTGTTTTTT
CDR3: CASSTPLAGVAGELFF

D: .
J: TRBJ2-1
V: TRBV2
size: many
DNA: TGTGCCAGCACTATGGACTATACCTACAATGAGCAGTTCTTC
CDR3: CASTMDYTYNEQFF

D: .
J: TRBJ2-5
V: TRBV12-3/TRBV12-4
size: .
DNA: TGTGCCAGCAGTCCCGTCTCAACGATCGAAGAGACCCAGTACTTC
CDR3: CASSPVSTIEETQYF

D: .
J: TRBJ2-1
V: TRBV4-2
size: .
DNA: TGTGCCAGCAGCCAAGATGAAGGTAGCGGCTTCAATGAGCAGTTCTTC
CDR3: CASSQDEGSGFNEQFF

D: .
J: TRBJ2-3
V: TRBV10-3
size: many
DNA: TGTGCCATCTCCCAGGGTGGCACAGATACGCAGTATTTT
CDR3: CAISQGGTDTQYF

D: TRBD1
J: TRBJ2-1
V: TRBV11-2
size: .
DNA: TGTGCCAGCAGCTTTACTCCGGGACAGGGGTCGTTCTTC
CDR3: CASSFTPGQGSFF

D: TRBD1
J: TRBJ2-1
V: TRBV12-3/TRBV12-4
size: many
DNA: TGTGCCAGCAGATCCCCCGGGACAGGGAGATACAATGAGCAGTTCTTC
CDR3: CASRSPGTGRYNEQFF

D: TRBD2
J: TRBJ2-3
V: TRBV14
size: few
DNA: TGTGCCAGCAGCCAAGTTGCGGGAGTACCAACAGATACGCAGTATTTT
CDR3: CASSQVAGVPTDTQYF

D: .
J: TRBJ2-7
V: TRBV6-1
size: many
DNA: TGTGCCAGCCCCCCCCCAGGGGTGGTGTACGAGCAGTACTTC
CDR3: CASPPPGVVYEQYF

D: .
J: TRBJ2-6
V: TRBV5-1
size: .
DNA: TGCGCCAGCAGCTTGAGGACGGCTGGGGCCAACGTCCTGACTTTC
CDR3: CASSLRTAGANVLTF

D: .
J: TRBJ2-7
V: TRBV12-3/TRBV12-4
size: few
DNA: TGTGCCAGCAGTTCTGGGTGGGGCTCCGTCCCGGACGAGCAGTACTTC
CDR3: CASSSGWGSVPDEQYF